These 30 T cell receptor beta chains were all obtained from the same sample, sequenced in a study of radiotherapy plus CTLA-4 blockade in lung cancer. This table comes from immunoSEQ multiplex PCR, and its TCRdb copy is limited to in-frame clones, with some not included. Here the sample spans fewer than 90,000 clones, roughly four fifths being singletons. The specimen comprised peripheral blood, sampled from a patient treated with radiotherapy plus ipilimumab. These TCRs come from a human donor with non-small cell lung cancer who had stable disease on radiotherapy plus ipilimumab.

This clone was recorded once. The chain recombines TRBV6-5 with TRBJ2-5, with 8 nucleotides matching TRBD1. V shed 6 bases and J 10 bases; nucleotides not matched to a gene: 10. The length of the CDR3 is 13 residues. Germline CDR1 MNHEY, CDR2 SVGAGI. CDR3 nucleotide sequence: TGTGCCAGCAGAACAGGGGGAGGACGGGACCAGTACTTC. Translating it yields CASRTGGGRDQYF.

The CDR3: CASSFLRSSYEQYF. The CDR3, as DNA: TGTGCCAGCAGTTTTCTCAGGAGCTCCTACGAGCAGTACTTC. The chain carries TRBV28 and TRBJ2-7, with D hard to call. CDR1 is MDHEN, CDR2 SYDVKM, per germline. V lost 3 bases to trimming and J lost 0 bases, with 9 bases between them. The CDR3 extends over 14 amino acids.

Only one count was recorded for this clone. This sequence joins TRBV18 and TRBJ1-3; D remains ambiguous. This CDR3 has 15 amino acids. With 3 bases removed from V and 2 bases from J, the gap between germline ends came to 11 bases. CDR1 is KGHSH and CDR2 is LQKENI in the germline V gene. CDR3 in amino acids: CASSPGQQTGNTIYF. The CDR3 region has the DNA TGTGCCAGCTCACCCGGGCAGCAAACTGGAAACACCATATATTTT.

V usage is TRBV7-8 and J usage is TRBJ1-5; D is uncertain. The CDR3 runs 12 residues. Between the trimmed V and J ends, which lost 8 bases and 7 bases, there was a span of 12 bases. The germline V gene has CDR1 SGHVS and CDR2 FQNEAQ. The CDR3 region is CASSLVRQPQHF. In DNA form, the CDR3 reads TGTGCCAGCTCGTTGGTGCGGCAGCCCCAGCATTTT.

The chain carries TRBV2 and TRBJ2-7, with a weak D call TRBD1 (6 bases). The CDR3 has 15 residues. V lost 1 base and J 4 bases, leaving 14 bases between the germline ends. Germline CDR1 reads SNHLY; CDR2 reads FYNNEI. The CDR3 DNA sequence: TGTGCCAGCAGTGAAGGTATGGGACACATATACGAGCAGTACTTC. This translates into CASSEGMGHIYEQYF.

The rearrangement uses TRBV5-4 and TRBJ2-1; 9 bases are shared with TRBD2. This CDR3 is 15 amino acids long. In germline, CDR1 is SGHNT, CDR2 YYREEE (reference sequence). Trimming at V came to 4 bases and at J to 3 bases, leaving 5 bases not matched to a gene. In DNA, the CDR3 is TGTGCCAGCAGCGCTAGACTAGCGGACTACAATGAGCAGTTCTTC. It specifies CASSARLADYNEQFF.

V and J are TRBV2 and TRBJ2-7, with a tentative D call TRBD2 (5 bases). Trimming shortened V by 4 bases and J by 0 bases, and 7 bases separated the two germline ends. Germline V CDR1 and CDR2: SNHLY, FYNNEI. This CDR3 has 13 residues. The CDR3 nucleotides read TGTGCCAGCAGTGGAGACTACTCCTACGAGCAGTACTTC. This translates into CASSGDYSYEQYF.

This chain uses TRBV5-1 with TRBJ2-5; maybe TRBD2 (5 bases). TRBJ2-7 explains the end of the DNA better; the J call may be wrong. This CDR3 has 15 residues. Germline assignment: CDR1 SGHRS and CDR2 YFSETQ. CDR3 protein: CASSFDGGSSYEQYF. For the CDR3, the DNA is TGCGCCAGCAGCTTTGATGGAGGTTCAAGCTACGAGCAGTACTTC.

This chain links TRBV16 with TRBJ2-3; 9 nucleotides match TRBD1. Germline assignment: CDR1 KGHSY and CDR2 FQNENV. Trimming removed 6 bases from V and 7 bases from J; junction bases left unmatched: 14. The CDR3 consists of 16 residues. The CDR3 spells CASRLASGTGTYTQYF. The CDR3 region has the DNA TGTGCCAGCAGACTGGCCTCCGGGACAGGGACATATACGCAGTATTTT.

The rearrangement links TRBV5-1 to TRBJ1-4; 9 bases line up with TRBD1. The CDR3 runs to 15 residues. Germline loops: CDR1 SGHRS, CDR2 YFSETQ. The trim removed 3 bases at V and 7 bases at J, leaving 7 bases unmatched. The CDR3 DNA reads TGCGCCAGCAGCTCCTTCACAGGGGGCGGTGAAAAACTGTTTTTT. The encoded protein is CASSSFTGGGEKLFF.

The chain uses TRBV9 and TRBJ2-1, with D perhaps TRBD1 (7 bases). Germline lookup yields CDR1 SGDLS and CDR2 YYNGEE. Trimming cost V 0 bases and J 7 bases, with 17 bases left between them. CDR3 length equals 16 residues. CDR3 sequence reads: CASSVVGQGGKNEQFF. The CDR3 nucleotides are TGTGCCAGCAGCGTAGTTGGGCAGGGGGGAAAGAATGAGCAGTTCTTC.

The CDR3 DNA sequence: TGTGCCAGCCGCTCGGACAAGAGCTACGAGCAGTACTTC. Amino acid sequence: CASRSDKSYEQYF. V and J are TRBV6-6 and TRBJ2-7; the D gene is possibly TRBD1 (5 bases). The germline V gene has CDR1 MNHNY and CDR2 SVGAGI (reference sequence). This CDR3 spans 13 amino acids. V was shortened by 8 bases and J by 3 bases, with 14 bases between the two germline ends.

The V gene is TRBV9, the J gene TRBJ2-1; 12 positions match TRBD1. The CDR3 has 16 amino acids. Looked up from germline, CDR1 is SGDLS and CDR2 is YYNGEE. With V trimmed by 0 bases and J by 9 bases, 7 bases remained unmatched. The CDR3 DNA reads TGTGCCAGCAGCGTAGTGCAAGGGACAGGGGGCAGTGAGCAGTTCTTC. It yields the protein CASSVVQGTGGSEQFF.

This chain links TRBV27 with TRBJ1-2; unclear D gene. Per germline, CDR1 MNHEY and CDR2 SMNVEV (reference sequence). Trimming pared 4 bases from V and 2 bases from J, leaving 11 bases between. The CDR3 extends over 14 amino acids. CDR3 protein: CASSSPGGNYGYTF. The CDR3 DNA reads as TGTGCCAGCAGTTCCCCAGGAGGGAACTATGGCTACACCTTC.

The rearrangement joins TRBV11-2 to TRBJ1-4; 7 nucleotides line up with TRBD1. The CDR3 loop spans 17 amino acids. The V gene end was trimmed by 5 bases and the J gene end by 4 bases; junction bases not matched to a gene: 13. In germline, CDR1 is SGHAT, CDR2 FQNNGV. The CDR3 loop is CASSEYHRGRGNEKLFF. The DNA for the CDR3 is TGTGCCAGCAGCGAATACCACAGGGGTCGGGGTAATGAAAAACTGTTTTTT.

The rearrangement links TRBV6-1 to TRBJ1-1; D gene uncertain. The length of the CDR3 is 13 residues. V gave up 2 bases and J gave up 0 bases, with 4 bases separating them. Germline loops: CDR1 MNHNS, CDR2 SASEGT. CDR3 region: CASSETVNTEAFF. The CDR3 DNA follows: TGTGCCAGCAGTGAAACGGTGAACACTGAAGCTTTCTTT.

This chain uses TRBV9 with TRBJ1-6; D not resolved. V lost 4 bases and J 7 bases, leaving 9 bases between the germline ends. The CDR3 is made up of 13 amino acids. Germline V lookup: CDR1 SGDLS, CDR2 YYNGEE. The CDR3 loop reads CASSTDENSPLHF. CDR3 in DNA: TGTGCCAGCAGCACGGACGAAAATTCACCCCTCCACTTT. The full variable domain, its missing parts supplied by reference TRBV9 and TRBJ1-6, is DSGVTQTPKHLITATGQRVTLRCSPRSGDLSVYWYQQSLDQGLQFLIQYYNGEERAKGNILERFSAQQFPDLHSELNLSSLELGDSALYFCASSTDENSPLHFGNGTRLTVT.

V is TRBV9 and J is TRBJ2-7; maybe TRBD2 (6 bases). The V end was cut by 1 base, the J end by 7 bases, with 15 bases between. This CDR3 is 14 amino acids long. The germline V gene has CDR1 SGDLS and CDR2 YYNGEE. CDR3 region: CASSVLGGLGEQYF. The CDR3 DNA follows: TGTGCCAGCAGCGTATTGGGGGGATTGGGTGAGCAGTACTTC.

This rearrangement joins TRBV9 to TRBJ1-4; a weak D match, TRBD1 (5 bases). Germline assignment: CDR1 SGDLS and CDR2 YYNGEE. V was trimmed by 0 bases and J by 6 bases, leaving 12 bases between them. CDR3 size: 15 residues. The DNA of the CDR3 is TGTGCCAGCAGCGTAGATCTAGGGGCGCATGAAAAACTGTTTTTT. Amino acid sequence: CASSVDLGAHEKLFF. The entire variable domain, with the rest obtained from reference TRBV9 and TRBJ1-4, is as follows: DSGVTQTPKHLITATGQRVTLRCSPRSGDLSVYWYQQSLDQGLQFLIQYYNGEERAKGNILERFSAQQFPDLHSELNLSSLELGDSALYFCASSVDLGAHEKLFFGSGTQLSVL.

The rearrangement links TRBV7-2 to TRBJ1-2, with TRBD1 identical over 8 bases. CDR3 size: 14 residues. The V segment lost 4 bases and the J segment 1 base; nucleotides outside the gene matches: 2. CDR1 and CDR2 from the germline V gene are SGHTA and FQGNSA. The chain's CDR3 is CASSSGQGNYGYTF. For the CDR3, the DNA is TGTGCCAGCAGCTCAGGACAGGGTAACTATGGCTACACCTTC. Based on the CDR3 plus reference TRBV7-2 and TRBJ1-2, the full variable domain is GAGVSQSPSNKVTEKGKDVELRCDPISGHTALYWYRQSLGQGLEFLIYFQGNSAPDKSGLPSDRFSAERTGGSVSTLTIQRTQQEDSAVYLCASSSGQGNYGYTFGSGTRLTVV.

CDR3 DNA sequence: TGTGCCAGCAGCTTAGCGGGGGCAGGGAAGAATAATGAGCAGTTCTTC. Amino acid sequence: CASSLAGAGKNNEQFF. This chain links TRBV11-2 with TRBJ2-1; D might be TRBD1 or TRBD2, each matching 6 bases. Germline V gene data show CDR1 as SGHAT and CDR2 as FQNNGV. V was clipped by 1 base and J by 7 bases, with 17 bases between them. The length of the CDR3 is 16 residues.

V usage is TRBV27 and J usage is TRBJ1-5; D ambiguous. The germline CDR1 and CDR2 sequences are MNHEY and SMNVEV (reference sequence). V was shortened by 5 bases and J by 2 bases, with 19 bases between the two germline ends. The CDR3 runs 17 residues. In DNA form, the CDR3 reads TGTGCCAGCAGTCCACTAGGACCGGAGACGGGCAATCAGCCCCAGCATTTT. Amino acids: CASSPLGPETGNQPQHF.

The chain uses TRBV6-5 and TRBJ2-1; possible D gene TRBD1, 6 bases. There are 13 residues in the CDR3. Trimming took 5 bases from V and 10 from J, leaving 15 bases between them. The germline V gene encodes CDR1 MNHEY and CDR2 SVGAGI. The CDR3 here is CASSLTGSLEQFF. CDR3 nucleotides: TGTGCCAGCAGTCTTACAGGGTCACTAGAGCAGTTCTTC.

V usage is TRBV19 and J usage is TRBJ1-2; 10 bases map to TRBD1. The germline V gene has CDR1 LNHDA and CDR2 SQIVND (reference sequence). Trimming at V came to 6 bases and at J to 2 bases, leaving 6 bases not matched to a gene. CDR3 length: 15 residues. CDR3 protein: CASRFGQGVNYGYTF. The CDR3 DNA reads TGTGCCAGTAGATTCGGACAGGGGGTAAACTATGGCTACACCTTC. Looking up the rest from reference TRBV19 and TRBJ1-2 gives the full variable domain: DGGITQSPKYLFRKEGQNVTLSCEQNLNHDAMYWYRQDPGQGLRLIYYSQIVNDFQKGDIAEGYSVSREKKESFPLTVTSAQKNPTAFYLCASRFGQGVNYGYTFGSGTRLTVV.

This chain joins TRBV18 and TRBJ2-3; D is possibly TRBD2 (6 bases). Looked up from germline, CDR1 is KGHSH and CDR2 is LQKENI. V was shortened by 2 bases and J by 2 bases, with 14 bases between the two germline ends. This CDR3 spans 16 amino acids. The CDR3 DNA is TGTGCCAGCTCACCAGGTGCTAGCGAGCACACAGATACGCAGTATTTT. Residues: CASSPGASEHTDTQYF.

On this clone: The junction shows a germline mismatch at one end, possibly a read error. The same CDR3 can be traced to other DNA sequences in this sample. The chain is built from TRBV5-1 and TRBJ2-6; TRBD1 might be the D (5 bases). The CDR3 spans 17 residues. The V gene's germline CDR1 is SGHRS and CDR2 YFSETQ. This CDR3 is CASSLRTPPPGANVLTF. The CDR3 nucleotides read TGCGCCAGCAGCTTGAGGACACCTCCTCCTGGGGCCAACGTCTTGACTTTC.

This chain links TRBV25-1 with TRBJ1-5, with D possibly matching TRBD1 (5 bases). The CDR3 is 15 residues long. Germline V gives CDR1 MGHDK, CDR2 SYGVNS. With 2 bases removed from V and 0 bases from J, the gap between germline ends came to 8 bases. The CDR3 bases are TGTGCCAGCAGTGAACAGGGAGATAGCAATCAGCCCCAGCATTTT. Protein sequence: CASSEQGDSNQPQHF.

The chain combines TRBV7-9 with TRBJ1-4; tentative D call: TRBD1 (5 bases). This CDR3 comprises 17 residues. With 1 base removed from V and 0 bases from J, the gap between germline ends came to 12 bases. Looked up from germline, CDR1 is SEHNR and CDR2 is FQNEAQ (reference sequence). CDR3 nucleotides: TGTGCCAGCAGCTTAGATACAGGTCTTGCAACTAATGAAAAACTGTTTTTT. Amino acids: CASSLDTGLATNEKLFF.

This clone was observed a single time. The chain uses TRBV6-5 and TRBJ2-7; D ambiguous. Germline loops: CDR1 MNHEY, CDR2 SVGAGI. Trimming shortened V by 5 bases and J by 5 bases, and 16 bases separated the two germline ends. The CDR3 totals 14 residues. CDR3 nucleotide sequence: TGTGCCAGCAGTGCGCGCCCAACCTGGCACGAGCAGTACTTC. The encoded protein is CASSARPTWHEQYF.

The table lists this clone with a count of one. The chain links TRBV19 to TRBJ2-5; 11 bases are a match to TRBD2. Germline V gene data show CDR1 as LNHDA and CDR2 as SQIVND (reference sequence). J was trimmed by 4 bases and V by 4 bases; bases with no gene match: 11. This CDR3 is 17 amino acids long. The CDR3 reads CASSTLAGGLTTETQYF. DNA for the CDR3: TGTGCCAGTAGTACCCTAGCGGGGGGCCTGACCACAGAGACCCAGTACTTC.